Here is one T cell receptor beta chain with its context. As yet, its antigen is unknown. The entry originates in a study of CD8 T cells in Susac syndrome. Peripheral blood CD8+ and CD4+ T cells were profiled by TCR beta sequencing. Negative isolation was used for CD8+ and CD4+ T cells, and FACS enrichment was applied to TEMRA cells. Study results and caveats: The study conceded that its TCR sequencing and HLA analysis involved relatively few individuals.

From germline, CDR1 is SQVTM and CDR2 ANQGSEA. The CDR3 is 13 amino acids. With 2 bases removed from V and 3 bases from J, the gap between germline ends came to 10 bases. With random hexamers, reverse transcription was performed on 0.5 to 1 ug of RNA. TCR beta CDR3 was amplified by immunoSEQ covering 54 Vbeta and 13 Jbeta. MiXCR, run by TCRdb on the immunoSEQ multiplex PCR reads, gives a single entry per CDR3 protein. The sample has a few hundred thousand distinct CDR3 sequences, approximately 95% seen once. The material sequenced was CD4+ T cells from PBMCs. This clonotype originated in a human donor with multiple sclerosis. The chain combines TRBV29-1 with TRBJ1-2; D not resolved. The CDR3 loop is CSVEQVDYYGYTF. The CDR3 nucleotides are TGCAGCGTTGAACAGGTGGACTACTATGGCTACACCTTC. Variable domain in full (rest from reference TRBV29-1 and TRBJ1-2): SAVISQKPSRDICQRGTSLTIQCQVDSQVTMMFWYRQQPGQSLTLIATANQGSEATYESGFVIDKFPISRPNLTFSTLTVSNMSPEDSSIYLCSVEQVDYYGYTFGSGTRLTVV.